This T cell receptor beta chain emerged from a study of PD-1 blockade in classical Hodgkin lymphoma. The sample's time point: cycle 4 day 1 (C4D1), after 6 weeks of nivolumab. No patient escaped relapse after autologous stem cell transplantation, and brentuximab vedotin exposure varied. Libraries were prepared by immunoSEQ multiplex PCR; TCRdb keeps only in-frame clonotypes and omits some of them. The table includes tens of thousands of clones, about 80% detected once. Study conclusions and caveats: Newly diagnosed patients had baseline TCR diversity that was reportedly lower than that of healthy donors. CD8+ TCR diversity did not rise significantly by C4D1, unlike CD4+.

V dropped 0 bases and J dropped 3 bases, with 9 bases sitting between them. Germline CDR1 is SGHRS and CDR2 is YFSETQ. This CDR3 has 15 residues. A note on this clone: The antigen is not known.

The receptor's source is a human donor with classical Hodgkin lymphoma. The gene calls are TRBV5-1 and TRBJ1-4; D ambiguous. Sequencing was performed on peripheral blood mononuclear cells (PBMCs), taken before the fourth cycle of nivolumab. CDR3 sequence reads: CASSLAGPPNEKLFF. The CDR3 region has the DNA TGCGCCAGCAGCTTGGCTGGACCCCCTAATGAAAAACTGTTTTTT.